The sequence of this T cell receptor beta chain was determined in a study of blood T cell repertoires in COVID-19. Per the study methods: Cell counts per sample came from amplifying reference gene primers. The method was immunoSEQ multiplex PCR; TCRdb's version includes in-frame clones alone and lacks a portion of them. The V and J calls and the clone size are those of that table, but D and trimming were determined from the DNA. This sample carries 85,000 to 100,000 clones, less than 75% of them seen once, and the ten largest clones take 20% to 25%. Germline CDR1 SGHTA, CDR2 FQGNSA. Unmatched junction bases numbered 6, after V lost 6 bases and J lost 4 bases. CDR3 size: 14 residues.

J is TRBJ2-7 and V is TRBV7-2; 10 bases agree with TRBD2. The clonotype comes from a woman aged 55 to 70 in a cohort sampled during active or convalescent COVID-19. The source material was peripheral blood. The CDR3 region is CASSQSGGAYEQYF. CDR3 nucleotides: TGTGCCAGCAGTCAAAGCGGGGGGGCGTACGAGCAGTACTTC.